A single sample is the source of the 8 T cell receptor beta chains below, sequenced in a study of blood T cell repertoires in COVID-19 (dated by TCRdb to the early 2020s). Library preparation used the immunoSEQ multiplex PCR assay. TCRdb took over this immuneACCESS table, retaining in-frame rearrangements with V and J assigned. Such tables are incomplete; in checked studies, under half of the missing clones stem from an unresolved V gene, and the remainder is unexplained. The sample table shows some 110,000 clones, and 90% to 95% are seen once. Roughly 6% of the sample lies in the top ten. Sequencing was carried out using peripheral blood. The source is a human donor in a cohort sampled during active COVID-19.

This chain joins TRBV6-2 or TRBV6-3 and TRBJ1-5; perhaps TRBD1 as D (6 bases). The CDR3 contains 14 residues. CDR1 MNHEY and CDR2 SVGEGT come from the germline V gene. V lost 2 bases to trimming and J lost 5 bases, with 10 bases between them. CDR3 nucleotide sequence: TGTGCCAGCAGTTACGCAGGGGTTGATCAGCCCCAGCATTTT. It is translated as CASSYAGVDQPQHF.

The chain joins TRBV9 to TRBJ2-3, with 9 nucleotides matching TRBD2. Germline V gene data show CDR1 as SGDLS and CDR2 as YYNGEE. The CDR3 has 16 amino acids. Trimming at V came to 3 bases and at J to 3 bases, leaving 8 bases not matched to a gene. In nucleotides, the CDR3 is TGTGCCAGCAGCGCCCGAGCGGGGGGCCTTACAGATACGCAGTATTTT. Protein sequence: CASSARAGGLTDTQYF.

This clone was seen many times. The chain links TRBV7-9 to TRBJ1-6; no definite D call. The CDR3 totals 18 residues. Trimming shortened V by 5 bases and J by 0 bases, and 17 bases separated the two germline ends. Germline V gene sequence: CDR1 SEHNR, CDR2 FQNEAQ (reference sequence). The DNA for the CDR3 is TGTGCCAGCAGCGTATCCGCGGCCGCTAGCTCCTATAATTCACCCCTCCACTTT. Translated: CASSVSAAASSYNSPLHF.

CDR3 protein: CATSDFSQWTTTYEQYF. DNA for the CDR3: TGTGCCACCAGTGATTTTTCACAGTGGACAACTACCTACGAGCAGTACTTC. The gene calls are TRBV24-1 and TRBJ2-7; TRBD1 is a possible D gene (5 bases). This CDR3 has 17 residues. Per germline, CDR1 KGHDR and CDR2 SFDVKD. The V end lost 1 base, the J end lost 2 bases, and 17 bases lay between the germline ends.

V gene TRBV2 combines with J gene TRBJ1-1; 8 bases map to TRBD1. CDR1 and CDR2 from the germline V gene are SNHLY and FYNNEI. V shed 8 bases, J shed 5 bases, and the junction held 7 bases outside the gene matches. The CDR3 runs 13 residues. CDR3 loop: CASSLTGETEAFF. CDR3 bases: TGTGCCAGCTCCTTGACAGGGGAAACTGAAGCTTTCTTT.

The J gene is TRBJ2-2, the V gene TRBV7-2; 9 nucleotides agree with TRBD2. Germline CDR1 and CDR2: SGHTA and FQGNSA. This CDR3 region has 16 residues. The ends lost 4 bases at V and 6 bases at J; junction bases unmatched: 9. The CDR3 nucleotides read TGTGCCAGCAGCTCGAAGGTCTCTAGCGGGGCCGGGGAGCTGTTTTTT. This sequence encodes CASSSKVSSGAGELFF.

The chain couples TRBV27 to TRBJ1-5; D is possibly TRBD1 (5 bases). Per the germline V gene, CDR1 is MNHEY and CDR2 is SMNVEV (reference sequence). V lost 2 bases and J lost 0, with 5 bases in between. There are 14 residues in the CDR3. The DNA for the CDR3 is TGTGCCAGCAGTTTAAGGGGTAGCAATCAGCCCCAGCATTTT. Translation gives CASSLRGSNQPQHF.

The rearrangement uses TRBV6-5 and TRBJ2-2; the D is unclear. Trimming cost V 6 bases and J 5 bases, with 7 bases left between them. The CDR3 has 12 residues. The germline CDR1 and CDR2 sequences are MNHEY and SVGAGI. The DNA of the CDR3 is TGTGCCAGCAGCTCGAGGACCGGGGAGCTGTTTTTT. Amino acids: CASSSRTGELFF.